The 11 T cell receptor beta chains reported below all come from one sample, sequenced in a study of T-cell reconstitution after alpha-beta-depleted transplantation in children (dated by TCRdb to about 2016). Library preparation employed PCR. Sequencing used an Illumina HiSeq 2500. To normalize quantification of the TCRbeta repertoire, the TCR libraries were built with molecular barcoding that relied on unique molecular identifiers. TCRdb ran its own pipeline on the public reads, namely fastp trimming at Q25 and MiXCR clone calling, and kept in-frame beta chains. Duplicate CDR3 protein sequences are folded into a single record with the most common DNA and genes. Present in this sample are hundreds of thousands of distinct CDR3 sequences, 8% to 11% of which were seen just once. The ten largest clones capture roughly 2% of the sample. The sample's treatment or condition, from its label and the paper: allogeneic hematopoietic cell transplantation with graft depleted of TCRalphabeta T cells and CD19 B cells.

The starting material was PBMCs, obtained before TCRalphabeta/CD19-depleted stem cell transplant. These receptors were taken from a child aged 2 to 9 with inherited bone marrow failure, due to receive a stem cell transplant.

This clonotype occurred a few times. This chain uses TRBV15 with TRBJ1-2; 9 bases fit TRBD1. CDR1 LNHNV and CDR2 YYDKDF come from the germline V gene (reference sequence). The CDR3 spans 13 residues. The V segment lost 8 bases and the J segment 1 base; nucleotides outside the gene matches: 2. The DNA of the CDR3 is TGTGCCACCCGACAGGGGGGTAACTATGGCTACACCTTC. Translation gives CATRQGGNYGYTF.

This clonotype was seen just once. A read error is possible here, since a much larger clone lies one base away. CDR3 amino acids: CSVGPLGLAGADQYF. CDR3 nucleotides: TGCAGCGTTGGACCATTGGGACTAGCGGGAGCCGACCAGTACTTC. The chain has TRBV29-1 and TRBJ2-7, with TRBD2 matching 14 bases. V was pared by 4 bases and J by 10 bases, with 12 bases of the junction left unmatched. This CDR3 has 15 amino acids. The germline V gene encodes CDR1 SQVTM and CDR2 ANQGSEA.

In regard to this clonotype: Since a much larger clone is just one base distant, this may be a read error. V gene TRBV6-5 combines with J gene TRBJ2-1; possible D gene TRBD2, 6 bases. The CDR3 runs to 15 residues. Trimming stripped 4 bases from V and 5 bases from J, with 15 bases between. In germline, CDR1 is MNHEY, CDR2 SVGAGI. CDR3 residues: CASSFYSGPDNEQFF. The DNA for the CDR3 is TGTGCCAGCAGTTTTTACAGCGGGCCGGACAATGAGCAGTTCTTC.

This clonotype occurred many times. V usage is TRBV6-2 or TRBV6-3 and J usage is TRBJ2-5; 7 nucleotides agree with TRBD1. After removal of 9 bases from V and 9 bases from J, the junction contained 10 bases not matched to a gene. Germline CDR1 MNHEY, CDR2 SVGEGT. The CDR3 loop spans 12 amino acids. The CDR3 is CASGQDLVSQYF. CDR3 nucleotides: TGTGCCAGTGGACAGGATTTAGTGTCCCAGTACTTC.

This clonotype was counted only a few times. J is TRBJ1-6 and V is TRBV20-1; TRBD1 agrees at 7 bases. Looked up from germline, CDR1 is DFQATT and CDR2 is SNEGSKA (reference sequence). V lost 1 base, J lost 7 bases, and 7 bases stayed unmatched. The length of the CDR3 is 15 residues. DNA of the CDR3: TGCAGTGCTAGAGGGGGGGGACAGACAAATTCACCCCTCCACTTT. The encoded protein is CSARGGGQTNSPLHF.

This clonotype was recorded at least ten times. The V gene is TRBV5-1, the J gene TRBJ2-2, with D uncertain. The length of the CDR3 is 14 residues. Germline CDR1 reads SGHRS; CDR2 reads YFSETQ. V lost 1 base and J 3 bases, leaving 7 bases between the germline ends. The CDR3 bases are TGCGCCAGCAGCTTGCTGTCGGACACCGGGGAGCTGTTTTTT. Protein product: CASSLLSDTGELFF.

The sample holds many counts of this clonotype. The CDR3: CASSQDPSRELTDTQYF. For the CDR3, the DNA is TGTGCCAGCAGCCAAGATCCCTCCCGGGAGTTGACGGATACGCAGTATTTT. V and J are TRBV4-2 and TRBJ2-3, with a weak D call TRBD2 (6 bases). The CDR3 length is 17 residues. Per the germline V gene, CDR1 is LGHNA and CDR2 is YNFKEQ. Trimming cost V 0 bases and J 6 bases, with 19 bases left between them.

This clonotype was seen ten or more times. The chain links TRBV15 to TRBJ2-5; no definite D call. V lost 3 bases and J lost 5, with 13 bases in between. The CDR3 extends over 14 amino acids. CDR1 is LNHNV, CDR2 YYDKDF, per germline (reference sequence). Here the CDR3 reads CATSSGVGLETQYF. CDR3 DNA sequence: TGTGCCACCAGCAGCGGCGTCGGCTTGGAGACCCAGTACTTC.

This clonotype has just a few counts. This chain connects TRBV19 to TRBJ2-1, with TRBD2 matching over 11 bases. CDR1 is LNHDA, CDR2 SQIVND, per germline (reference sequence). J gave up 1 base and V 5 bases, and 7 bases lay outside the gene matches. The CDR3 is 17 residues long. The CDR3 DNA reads TGTGCCAGTAGTCCTCCGACTAGCGGGGCATCCTACAATGAGCAGTTCTTC. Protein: CASSPPTSGASYNEQFF.

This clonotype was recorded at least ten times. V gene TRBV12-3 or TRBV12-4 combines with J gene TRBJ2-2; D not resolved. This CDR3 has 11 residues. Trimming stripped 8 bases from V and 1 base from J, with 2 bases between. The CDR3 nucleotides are TGTGCCAGCCTGAACACCGGGGAGCTGTTTTTT. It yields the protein CASLNTGELFF.

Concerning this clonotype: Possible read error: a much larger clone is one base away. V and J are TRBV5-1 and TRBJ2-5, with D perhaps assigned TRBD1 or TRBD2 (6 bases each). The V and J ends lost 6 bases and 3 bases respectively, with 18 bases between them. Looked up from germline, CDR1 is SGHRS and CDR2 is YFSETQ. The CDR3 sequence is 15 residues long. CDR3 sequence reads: CASIPGAGGEETQYF. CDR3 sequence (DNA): TGCGCCAGCATCCCGGGGGCTGGTGGGGAAGAGACCCAGTACTTC.